This T cell receptor beta chain emerged from a study of low-dose radiotherapy and immunotherapy resistance in tumors. This clonotype is large in the sample. One junction end disagrees with the germline gene, perhaps due to a read error. Using a constant-region primer together with a V-primer adapter, TCRs were subjected to 20 to 25 PCR cycles of amplification. TCRdb ran MiXCR on the reads and lists one entry per CDR3 protein. This sample has roughly 50,000 distinct CDR3 sequences, with around 34% found just once. Time point indicated: after trial treatment. Treatment given: LDRT plus nivolumab, ipilimumab, low-dose cyclophosphamide and aspirin (RACIN trial). The CDR3 runs to 20 residues. Germline V gene sequence: CDR1 LGHDT, CDR2 YNNKEL (reference sequence).

The chain employs TRBV3-1 and TRBJ2-6; D is perhaps TRBD1 (5 bases). This TCR derives from a male donor with rectosigmoid adenocarcinoma. Here the sequenced sample was PBMCs, taken after low-dose radiotherapy plus immunotherapy. CDR3 sequence (DNA): TGCGCCAGCAGCCAAGACCGGACAACCCACATAAGCTCTGGGGCCAACGTCCTGACTTTC. Protein sequence: CASSQDRTTHISSGANVLTF.